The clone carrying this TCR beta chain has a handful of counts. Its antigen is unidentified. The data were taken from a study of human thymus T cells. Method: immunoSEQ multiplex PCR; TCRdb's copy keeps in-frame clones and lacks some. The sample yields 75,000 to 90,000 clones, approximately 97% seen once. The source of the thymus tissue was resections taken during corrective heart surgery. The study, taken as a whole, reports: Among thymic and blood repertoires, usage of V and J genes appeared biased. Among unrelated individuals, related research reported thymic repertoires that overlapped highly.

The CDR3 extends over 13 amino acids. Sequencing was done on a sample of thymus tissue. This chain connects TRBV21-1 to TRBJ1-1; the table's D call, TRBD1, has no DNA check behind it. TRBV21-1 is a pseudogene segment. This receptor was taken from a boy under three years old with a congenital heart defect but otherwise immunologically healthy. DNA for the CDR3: TGTGCCAGCAGCCCTCAGGGGGCATCCGAAGCTTTCTTT. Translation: CASSPQGASEAFF.